This T cell receptor beta chain emerged from a study of blood T cells in healthy people across ages. A second about 7 to 11 cycle PCR used barcoded and J-beta primers. MiXCR was run by TCRdb on the 5' RACE reads, yielding one entry per CDR3 protein. Altogether 1.5 million or so distinct CDR3 sequences are present, approximately 43% being singletons, with the ten largest covering approximately 4%. The germline V gene encodes CDR1 SEHNR and CDR2 FQNEAQ (reference sequence). Trimming at V came to 8 bases and at J to 4 bases, leaving 4 bases not matched to a gene. The CDR3 length is 13 residues. Regarding this clonotype: What it binds is not known.

Study-wide results and limits: Long-lived donors had more naive CD4+ cells and higher diversity than aged donors.

Sequenced: blood. This receptor was obtained from a woman aged 18-35 years in good health. The chain carries TRBV7-9 and TRBJ2-2, with 7 bases lining up with TRBD2. DNA for the CDR3: TGTGCCAGCTCAGGACTAGTCACCGGGGAGCTGTTTTTT. Its protein product is CASSGLVTGELFF. Full variable domain (missing parts from reference TRBV7-9 and TRBJ2-2): DTGVSQNPRHKITKRGQNVTFRCDPISEHNRLYWYRQTLGQGPEFLTYFQNEAQLEKSRLLSDRFSAERPKGSFSTLEIQRTEQGDSAMYLCASSGLVTGELFFGEGSRLTVL.